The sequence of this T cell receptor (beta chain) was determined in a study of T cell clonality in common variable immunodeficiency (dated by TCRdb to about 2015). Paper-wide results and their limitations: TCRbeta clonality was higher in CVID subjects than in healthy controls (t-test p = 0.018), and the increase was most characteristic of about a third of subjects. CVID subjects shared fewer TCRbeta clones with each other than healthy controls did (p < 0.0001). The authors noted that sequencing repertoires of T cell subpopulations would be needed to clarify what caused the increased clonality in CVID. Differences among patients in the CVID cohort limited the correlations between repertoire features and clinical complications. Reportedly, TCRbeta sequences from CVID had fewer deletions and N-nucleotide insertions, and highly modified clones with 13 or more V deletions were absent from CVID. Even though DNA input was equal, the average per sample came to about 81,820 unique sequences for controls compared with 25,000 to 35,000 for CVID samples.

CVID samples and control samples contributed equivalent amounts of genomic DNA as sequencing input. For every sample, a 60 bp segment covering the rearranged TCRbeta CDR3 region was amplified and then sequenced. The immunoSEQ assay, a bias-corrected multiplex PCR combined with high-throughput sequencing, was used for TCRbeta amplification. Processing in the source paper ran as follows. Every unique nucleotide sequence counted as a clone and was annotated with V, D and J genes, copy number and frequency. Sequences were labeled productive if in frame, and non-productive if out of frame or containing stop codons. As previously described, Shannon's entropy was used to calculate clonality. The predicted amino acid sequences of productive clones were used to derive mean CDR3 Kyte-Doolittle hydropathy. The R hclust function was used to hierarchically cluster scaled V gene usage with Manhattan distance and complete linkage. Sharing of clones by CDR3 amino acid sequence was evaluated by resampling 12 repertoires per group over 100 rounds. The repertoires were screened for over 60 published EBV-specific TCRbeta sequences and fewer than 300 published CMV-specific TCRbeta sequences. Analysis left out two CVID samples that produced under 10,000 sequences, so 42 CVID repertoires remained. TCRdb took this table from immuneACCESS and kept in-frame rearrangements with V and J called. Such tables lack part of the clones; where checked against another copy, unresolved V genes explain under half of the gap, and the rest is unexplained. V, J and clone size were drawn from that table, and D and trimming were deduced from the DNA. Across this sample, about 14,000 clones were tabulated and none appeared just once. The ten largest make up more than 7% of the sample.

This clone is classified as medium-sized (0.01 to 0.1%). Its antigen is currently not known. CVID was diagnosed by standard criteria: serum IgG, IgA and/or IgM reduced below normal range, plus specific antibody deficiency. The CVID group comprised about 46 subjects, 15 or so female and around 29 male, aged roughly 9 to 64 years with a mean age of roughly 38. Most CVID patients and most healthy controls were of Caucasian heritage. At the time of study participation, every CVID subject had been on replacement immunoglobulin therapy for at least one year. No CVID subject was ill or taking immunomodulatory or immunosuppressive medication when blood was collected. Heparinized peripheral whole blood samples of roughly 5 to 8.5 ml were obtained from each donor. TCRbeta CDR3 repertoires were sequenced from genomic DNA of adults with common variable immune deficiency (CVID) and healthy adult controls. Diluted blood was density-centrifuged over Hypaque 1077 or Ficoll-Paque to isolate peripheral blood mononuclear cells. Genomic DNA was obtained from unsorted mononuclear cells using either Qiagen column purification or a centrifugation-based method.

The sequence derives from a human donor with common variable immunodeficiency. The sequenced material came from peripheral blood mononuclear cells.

CDR3 reads: CASSIGVGMKNEKLFF. The sequenced CDR3 bases are TGTGCCAGTAGTATCGGAGTGGGCATGAAGAATGAAAAA. The V and J segments used are TRBV19 and TRBJ1-4, with the D gene not confidently named. Coverage ceases 3 residues before the CDR3 finishes, and the germline J gene fills in the end. The germline V gene (reference sequence) yields LNHDA for CDR1 and SQIVND for CDR2. From its cysteine to its phenylalanine, the CDR3 spans 16 amino acids. Of the CDR3's DNA, 39 bases were read; they are in frame from base 1. The junction shows trimming of 3 bases on V and 5 bases on J, plus 16 bases between the germline ends.